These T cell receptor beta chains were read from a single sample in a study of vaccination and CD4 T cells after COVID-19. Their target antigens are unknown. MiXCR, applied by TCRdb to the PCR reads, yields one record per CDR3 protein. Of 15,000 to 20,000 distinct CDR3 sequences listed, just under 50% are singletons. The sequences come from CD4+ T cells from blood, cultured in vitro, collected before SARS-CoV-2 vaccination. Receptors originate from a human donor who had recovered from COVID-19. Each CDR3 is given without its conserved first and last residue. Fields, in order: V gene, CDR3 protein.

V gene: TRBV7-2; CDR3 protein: ASSFTGTASST
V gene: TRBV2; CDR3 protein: ASSVGLAGGTDTQY
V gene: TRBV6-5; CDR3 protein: ASSSGTATEAF
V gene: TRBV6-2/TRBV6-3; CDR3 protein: ASSYRSRTDTQY
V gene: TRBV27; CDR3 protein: ASSFVRGRVFDGYT
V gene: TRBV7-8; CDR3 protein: ASSRTGTGGNEQF
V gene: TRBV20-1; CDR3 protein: SARIGLAVSYEQY
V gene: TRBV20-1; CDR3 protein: SAIRRLAGTQDTQY
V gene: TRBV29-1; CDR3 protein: SVGPDNYGYT
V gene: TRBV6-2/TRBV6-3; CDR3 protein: ASTQGGQTLYQPQH
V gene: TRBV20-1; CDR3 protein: SARRRLGETQY
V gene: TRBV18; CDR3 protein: ASSAGLLGFLE
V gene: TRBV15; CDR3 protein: ATSSEGRGSPLH
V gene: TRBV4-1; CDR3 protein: ASSQVIGLTGVSYGYT
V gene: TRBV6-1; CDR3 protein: ASSLKSAGYNQPQH
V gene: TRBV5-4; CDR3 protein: ASSFGQGTDTQY
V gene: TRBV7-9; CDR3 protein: ASSPPLAGGGTDTQY
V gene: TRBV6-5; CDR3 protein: ASSYSKLADVYEQY
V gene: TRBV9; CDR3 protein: ASSVLAGDSTQY
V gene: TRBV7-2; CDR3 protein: ASSLDRGAGDIQY
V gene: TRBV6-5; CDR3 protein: ASSSTSGRAGTNYEQY